These 17 T cell receptor beta chains originate from one sample sequenced in a study of somatic mutations in cytotoxic T cells in rheumatoid arthritis. The assay was immunoSEQ multiplex PCR, and TCRdb's table has in-frame clones only and misses some. Of 15,000 to 20,000 clones listed, 60% to 80% are singletons. The source material was CD8+ T cells sorted from blood. These receptors all come from an adult with rheumatoid arthritis.

The J gene is TRBJ2-3, the V gene TRBV7-9; the match to TRBD2 covers 12 bases. The germline gives CDR1 SEHNR, CDR2 FQNEAQ (reference sequence). The V and J ends lost 3 bases and 4 bases, in that order; junction bases with no gene match: 14. The CDR3 is 19 residues long. CDR3 coding DNA: TGTGCCAGCAGCTTTCTTCCTAGCGGGGGGGCCGATTCTGCAGATACGCAGTATTTT. This encodes CASSFLPSGGADSADTQYF.

The genes are TRBV4-1 and TRBJ1-1; a possible D gene is TRBD1 (5 bases). V shed 0 bases and J shed 11 bases, with 10 bases lying between them. Germline CDR1 is MGHRA and CDR2 is YSYEKL. There are 12 residues in the CDR3. CDR3 protein: CASSQDRGDAFF. The CDR3 coding sequence is TGCGCCAGCAGCCAAGATAGGGGTGACGCTTTCTTT.

The chain has TRBV5-6 and TRBJ2-1; 9 bases map to TRBD1. CDR1 and CDR2 from the germline V gene are SGHDT and YYEEEE. V was pared by 0 bases and J by 5 bases, with 3 bases of the junction left unmatched. This CDR3 comprises 15 residues. CDR3 region: CASSLDRGRNNEQFF. In DNA form, the CDR3 reads TGTGCCAGCAGCTTGGACAGGGGGCGTAACAATGAGCAGTTCTTC.

The gene calls are TRBV7-2 and TRBJ2-2, with D maybe TRBD2 (6 bases). The germline V and J ends were trimmed by 3 bases and 0 bases, with 11 bases remaining between them. In germline, CDR1 is SGHTA, CDR2 FQGNSA. There are 16 residues in the CDR3. This CDR3 reads CASSFSSGPNTGELFF. CDR3 nucleotide sequence: TGTGCCAGCAGCTTCTCAAGCGGGCCGAACACCGGGGAGCTGTTTTTT. Supplemented by reference TRBV7-2 and TRBJ2-2, the full variable domain reads GAGVSQSPSNKVTEKGKDVELRCDPISGHTALYWYRQSLGQGLEFLIYFQGNSAPDKSGLPSDRFSAERTGGSVSTLTIQRTQQEDSAVYLCASSFSSGPNTGELFFGEGSRLTVL.

This clone was seen just once. This sequence joins TRBV7-2 and TRBJ1-5, with TRBD1 matching 8 bases. The CDR3 covers 14 residues. Germline V gene data show CDR1 as SGHTA and CDR2 as FQGNSA. The V and J ends lost 3 bases and 4 bases, in that order; junction bases with no gene match: 2. The CDR3 is CASSFQGANQPQHF. The CDR3 nucleotides are TGTGCCAGCAGCTTTCAGGGGGCGAATCAGCCCCAGCATTTT.

J is TRBJ1-5 and V is TRBV28; perhaps TRBD1 as D (5 bases). Trimming removed 3 bases from V and 1 base from J, with 16 bases in between. This CDR3 comprises 17 residues. Germline CDR1 reads MDHEN; CDR2 reads SYDVKM. CDR3 sequence reads: CASSFPGGGRSNQPQHF. DNA for the CDR3: TGTGCCAGCAGTTTCCCCGGGGGGGGAAGAAGCAATCAGCCCCAGCATTTT. The complete variable domain, with remaining parts taken from reference TRBV28 and TRBJ1-5, reads DVKVTQSSRYLVKRTGEKVFLECVQDMDHENMFWYRQDPGLGLRLIYFSYDVKMKEKGDIPEGYSVSREKKERFSLILESASTNQTSMYLCASSFPGGGRSNQPQHFGDGTRLSIL.

DNA of the CDR3: TGTGCCAGCAGCCAAGATCCGGAAGAGGCAGATACGCAGTATTTT. Residues: CASSQDPEEADTQYF. This chain joins TRBV14 and TRBJ2-3; no clear D gene. V lost 0 bases, J lost 4 bases, and 11 bases lay in between. This CDR3 region has 15 residues. Germline V gene lookup returns CDR1 SGHDN and CDR2 FVKESK.

This clone occurred a few times. This chain connects TRBV27 to TRBJ2-2; unclear D gene. The length of the CDR3 is 13 residues. V lost 3 bases and J 3 bases, leaving 5 bases between the germline ends. Germline V gives CDR1 MNHEY, CDR2 SMNVEV (reference sequence). CDR3 DNA: TGTGCCAGCAGTTTTACCTACACCGGGGAGCTGTTTTTT. Protein: CASSFTYTGELFF.

The chain uses TRBV7-2 and TRBJ2-3; no clear D gene. The CDR3 spans 13 residues. The germline V and J ends were trimmed by 5 bases and 4 bases, with 10 bases remaining between them. Germline V CDR1 and CDR2: SGHTA, FQGNSA. The CDR3 is CASSPLWADTQYF. CDR3 DNA: TGTGCCAGCAGCCCCTTATGGGCAGATACGCAGTATTTT.

This clone was detected only once. This rearrangement joins TRBV11-1 to TRBJ2-3; D not resolved. The CDR3 is made up of 12 amino acids. The V end was cut by 6 bases, the J end by 0 bases, with 4 bases between. Germline CDR1 SGHAT, CDR2 FQDESV (reference sequence). CDR3 in amino acids: CASSSSTDTQYF. CDR3 coding DNA: TGTGCCAGCAGTTCTAGCACAGATACGCAGTATTTT.

The chain has TRBV2 and TRBJ1-1, with a possible D match to TRBD1 (6 bases). The CDR3 is 13 residues long. Trimming left V 8 bases short and J 4 bases short, with 14 bases between. Germline loops: CDR1 SNHLY, CDR2 FYNNEI. CDR3 amino acids: CASVSGDATEAFF. Here the CDR3 DNA reads TGTGCCAGCGTTTCAGGGGACGCCACTGAAGCTTTCTTT. Combining the CDR3 with reference TRBV2 and TRBJ1-1 gives the whole variable domain EPEVTQTPSHQVTQMGQEVILRCVPISNHLYFYWYRQILGQKVEFLVSFYNNEISEKSEIFDDQFSVERPDGSNFTLKIRSTKLEDSAMYFCASVSGDATEAFFGQGTRLTVV.

This chain joins TRBV14 and TRBJ1-4; 8 bases are a match to TRBD1. Trimming at V came to 3 bases and at J to 7 bases, leaving 10 bases not matched to a gene. Germline loops: CDR1 SGHDN, CDR2 FVKESK. This CDR3 has 16 amino acids. The CDR3 is CASSQRQGPRREKLFF. The CDR3 DNA sequence: TGTGCCAGCAGCCAGCGACAGGGGCCCAGGCGTGAAAAACTGTTTTTT.

J is TRBJ1-5 and V is TRBV11-2; D gene ambiguous. V lost 0 bases and J lost 11, with 14 bases in between. CDR3 length: 14 residues. The V gene's germline CDR1 is SGHAT and CDR2 FQNNGV. The CDR3 reads CASSLDSGLRSQHF. CDR3 nucleotides: TGTGCCAGCAGCTTAGATTCCGGACTGAGGTCCCAGCATTTT.

This clone was picked up a small number of times. The chain has TRBV4-1 and TRBJ1-5; 7 bases line up with TRBD1. CDR3 length: 15 amino acids. V shed 4 bases and J 4 bases; nucleotides not matched to a gene: 7. Germline V gene sequence: CDR1 MGHRA, CDR2 YSYEKL. The CDR3 reads CASSRRTGQNQPQHF. The DNA for the CDR3 is TGCGCCAGCAGCCGGCGGACAGGACAGAATCAGCCCCAGCATTTT.

V gene TRBV27 combines with J gene TRBJ2-1, with TRBD2 identical over 10 bases. The CDR3 contains 14 residues. Trimming cost V 8 bases and J 7 bases; bases outside gene matches: 8. Germline V gene lookup returns CDR1 MNHEY and CDR2 SMNVEV (reference sequence). The CDR3 loop reads CASCPSGGGNEQFF. As DNA, the CDR3 is TGTGCCAGCTGCCCTAGCGGGGGAGGGAATGAGCAGTTCTTC.

The rearrangement joins TRBV2 to TRBJ2-1; TRBD1 matches at 7 bases. CDR1 is SNHLY, CDR2 FYNNEI, per germline. Trimming took 9 bases from V and 8 from J; bases not matched to a gene: 4. This CDR3 has 11 residues. DNA of the CDR3: TGTGCCAGTGAAACAGGGGATGAGCAGTTCTTC. This sequence encodes CASETGDEQFF. Combining the CDR3 with reference TRBV2 and TRBJ2-1 gives the whole variable domain EPEVTQTPSHQVTQMGQEVILRCVPISNHLYFYWYRQILGQKVEFLVSFYNNEISEKSEIFDDQFSVERPDGSNFTLKIRSTKLEDSAMYFCASETGDEQFFGPGTRLTVL.

This clone was seen only a few times. This chain connects TRBV4-1 to TRBJ1-5; 11 positions match TRBD1. The CDR3 is made up of 16 amino acids. V dropped 0 bases and J dropped 6; count of bases not matched to a gene: 4. The germline CDR1 and CDR2 sequences are MGHRA and YSYEKL. The CDR3 coding sequence is TGCGCCAGCAGCCAAGATCTTGGGACAGGGGGTCAGCCCCAGCATTTT. It specifies CASSQDLGTGGQPQHF.